The 22 T cell receptor beta chains in this list originate from one sample, sequenced in a study of T cell responses to AZD1222 COVID-19 vaccine. Clones were read by immunoSEQ multiplex PCR, and TCRdb kept only the in-frame ones, dropping some. This table holds more than 150,000 clones, 85% to 95% found once. Sequencing used peripheral blood, obtained on day 0 of AZD1222 vaccination. The receptor source for this set is an adult in good health.

This chain uses TRBV19 with TRBJ1-3; D may be TRBD1 (5 bases). Trimming pared 5 bases from V and 0 bases from J, leaving 11 bases between. The CDR3 spans 15 residues. Germline CDR1 and CDR2: LNHDA and SQIVND (reference sequence). The CDR3 region has the DNA TGTGCCAGTAGTCCGATTGACAGCTCTGGAAACACCATATATTTT. Residues: CASSPIDSSGNTIYF. The full variable domain, in which reference TRBV19 and TRBJ1-3 provide the parts outside the CDR3, is DGGITQSPKYLFRKEGQNVTLSCEQNLNHDAMYWYRQDPGQGLRLIYYSQIVNDFQKGDIAEGYSVSREKKESFPLTVTSAQKNPTAFYLCASSPIDSSGNTIYFGEGSWLTVV.

The chain couples TRBV12-3 or TRBV12-4 to TRBJ2-7; D is possibly TRBD2 (6 bases). Trimming left V 5 bases short and J 4 bases short, with 6 bases between. This CDR3 spans 11 amino acids. CDR3 loop: CASSRGYEQYF. For the CDR3, the DNA is TGTGCCAGCAGTCGGGGGTACGAGCAGTACTTC.

V is TRBV9 and J is TRBJ2-7; TRBD2 might be the D (5 bases). Trimming stripped 0 bases from V and 7 bases from J, with 23 bases between. Germline CDR1 is SGDLS and CDR2 is YYNGEE. This CDR3 spans 17 amino acids. CDR3 sequence: CASSVDSTAGSPREQYF. CDR3 in DNA: TGTGCCAGCAGCGTAGATAGTACGGCGGGCAGCCCTCGTGAGCAGTACTTC.

The rearrangement uses TRBV7-2 and TRBJ2-2, with D hard to call. Germline V gene sequence: CDR1 SGHTA, CDR2 FQGNSA. The CDR3 has 12 residues. Trimming left V 1 base short and J 5 bases short, with 2 bases between. DNA for the CDR3: TGTGCCAGCAGCTTAGTAACCGGGGAGCTGTTTTTT. Translated, it gives CASSLVTGELFF.

V gene TRBV5-6 combines with J gene TRBJ1-1; D call uncertain. Germline values: CDR1 SGHDT, CDR2 YYEEEE. V was shortened by 2 bases and J by 8 bases, with 10 bases between the two germline ends. CDR3 length equals 12 residues. The CDR3 bases are TGTGCCAGCAGCTTCCTTGGAACAGAAGCTTTCTTT. This sequence encodes CASSFLGTEAFF.

The V call is TRBV6-5, the J call TRBJ1-5; no clear D. The CDR3 length is 16 residues. CDR1 and CDR2 from the germline V gene are MNHEY and SVGAGI. V was trimmed by 2 bases and J by 2 bases, leaving 13 bases between them. This chain's CDR3 is CASSYRVGEGNQPQHF. The CDR3 DNA is TGTGCCAGCAGTTACCGCGTCGGGGAAGGCAATCAGCCCCAGCATTTT.

V is TRBV5-1 and J is TRBJ1-5; 7 nucleotides agree with TRBD1. Germline V CDR1 and CDR2: SGHRS, YFSETQ. The CDR3 consists of 14 residues. With V trimmed by 6 bases and J by 4 bases, 7 bases remained unmatched. The CDR3 loop is CASKAGGENQPQHF. The CDR3 region has the DNA TGCGCCAGCAAGGCAGGGGGTGAGAATCAGCCCCAGCATTTT.

The chain is built from TRBV10-3 and TRBJ1-2, with D perhaps matching TRBD1 (5 bases). The CDR3 consists of 13 residues. V was trimmed by 7 bases and J by 6 bases, leaving 15 bases between them. The germline V gene has CDR1 ENHRY and CDR2 SYGVKD. This chain's CDR3 is CAITEGAGDGYTF. The CDR3 DNA sequence: TGTGCCATCACCGAAGGGGCAGGAGATGGCTACACCTTC.

This chain uses TRBV28 with TRBJ2-7, with D unclear. This CDR3 contains 11 residues. CDR1 and CDR2 from the germline V gene are MDHEN and SYDVKM. V was shortened by 4 bases and J by 7 bases, with 8 bases between the two germline ends. The CDR3 sequence is CASSSGREQYV. CDR3 nucleotides: TGTGCCAGCAGTTCCGGGCGTGAGCAGTACGTC.

This chain connects TRBV18 to TRBJ1-6, with D possibly TRBD1 on 5 matching bases. Trimming shortened V by 3 bases and J by 7 bases, and 13 bases separated the two germline ends. There are 15 residues in the CDR3. Per germline, CDR1 KGHSH and CDR2 LQKENI. CDR3 sequence reads: CASSPGPGRNSPLHF. The CDR3 DNA reads as TGTGCCAGCTCACCCGGCCCAGGGAGGAATTCACCCCTCCACTTT.

In nucleotides, the CDR3 is TGCGCCAGCAGGGACGGTGGATTCGCTGGGGCCAACGTCCTGACTTTC. Translating gives CASRDGGFAGANVLTF. J is TRBJ2-6 and V is TRBV5-1; D unclear. The germline V gene has CDR1 SGHRS and CDR2 YFSETQ. This CDR3 is built from 16 residues. V lost 5 bases and J 2 bases, leaving 14 bases between the germline ends.

This chain links TRBV6-5 with TRBJ1-6; 11 positions agree with TRBD1. The CDR3 loop spans 15 amino acids. Germline CDR1 and CDR2: MNHEY and SVGAGI. J gave up 10 bases and V 4 bases, and 6 bases lay outside the gene matches. The CDR3 nucleotides are TGTGCCAGCAGTTGGGGACAGGGGGTCGAATCACCCCTCCACTTT. Translating gives CASSWGQGVESPLHF.

The chain uses TRBV3-1 (or the pseudogene TRBV3-2) and TRBJ1-2; D remains ambiguous. The length of the CDR3 is 13 residues. V lost 5 bases to trimming and J lost 8 bases, with 15 bases between them. The germline CDR1 and CDR2 sequences are LGHDT and YNNKEL (reference sequence). The chain's CDR3 is CASSSDPGGGYTF. For the CDR3, the DNA is TGTGCCAGCAGCTCGGACCCGGGAGGAGGCTACACCTTC.

This rearrangement joins TRBV2 to TRBJ2-3; 13 positions agree with TRBD2. The V gene's germline CDR1 is SNHLY and CDR2 FYNNEI. Trimming at V came to 5 bases and at J to 1 base, leaving 9 bases not matched to a gene. The CDR3 totals 18 residues. For the CDR3, the DNA is TGTGCCAGCAGTTCACTAGCGGGAGGGCCCGGGGGCACAGATACGCAGTATTTT. Protein product: CASSSLAGGPGGTDTQYF. Filled out from reference TRBV2 and TRBJ2-3, the complete variable domain reads EPEVTQTPSHQVTQMGQEVILRCVPISNHLYFYWYRQILGQKVEFLVSFYNNEISEKSEIFDDQFSVERPDGSNFTLKIRSTKLEDSAMYFCASSSLAGGPGGTDTQYFGPGTRLTVL.

The chain couples TRBV7-2 to TRBJ2-1, with D maybe TRBD1 (5 bases). With 4 bases removed from V and 5 bases from J, the gap between germline ends came to 9 bases. The germline gives CDR1 SGHTA, CDR2 FQGNSA. The CDR3 loop spans 13 amino acids. The CDR3 reads CASSYSTDNEQFF. CDR3 nucleotides: TGTGCCAGCAGCTATTCGACAGACAATGAGCAGTTCTTC.

This clone was observed a handful of times. The V gene is TRBV6-2 or TRBV6-3, the J gene TRBJ2-7, with 10 bases matching TRBD1. Germline CDR1 reads MNHEY; CDR2 reads SVGEGT. V lost 1 base, J lost 6 bases, and 6 bases stayed unmatched. There are 15 residues in the CDR3. The CDR3 DNA reads TGTGCCAGCAGTTACTTTGGGACAGGGGTCGCCGAGCAGTACTTC. Protein sequence: CASSYFGTGVAEQYF.

The chain employs TRBV27 and TRBJ1-6; 9 positions match TRBD1. In germline, CDR1 is MNHEY, CDR2 SMNVEV (reference sequence). J was trimmed by 6 bases and V by 5 bases; bases with no gene match: 5. The CDR3 has 15 amino acids. The CDR3 here is CASSLGTGINSPLHF. CDR3 bases: TGTGCCAGCAGTCTTGGGACAGGGATTAATTCACCCCTCCACTTT.

The V gene is TRBV5-1, the J gene TRBJ2-2, with D perhaps TRBD1 (6 bases). The CDR3 loop spans 15 amino acids. Trimming took 5 bases from V and 6 from J, leaving 17 bases between them. CDR1 is SGHRS and CDR2 is YFSETQ in the germline V gene. The CDR3 region has the DNA TGCGCCAGCAGGAAGGACAACAGGGTGGCCGGGGAGCTGTTTTTT. Its protein product is CASRKDNRVAGELFF. Using reference TRBV5-1 and TRBJ2-2 for the parts outside the CDR3, the full variable domain is KAGVTQTPRYLIKTRGQQVTLSCSPISGHRSVSWYQQTPGQGLQFLFEYFSETQRNKGNFPGRFSGRQFSNSRSEMNVSTLELGDSALYLCASRKDNRVAGELFFGEGSRLTVL.

V usage is TRBV19 and J usage is TRBJ2-5, with D possibly being TRBD1 or TRBD2 (5 bases each). This CDR3 region has 14 residues. Trimming pared 3 bases from V and 0 bases from J, leaving 8 bases between. From germline, CDR1 is LNHDA and CDR2 SQIVND (reference sequence). The CDR3 sequence: CASSMGRYQETQYF. The DNA of the CDR3 is TGTGCCAGTAGTATGGGACGTTACCAAGAGACCCAGTACTTC.

This clone was seen only once. The chain joins TRBV24-1 to TRBJ2-1; D is possibly TRBD1 or TRBD2 (5 bases each). In germline, CDR1 is KGHDR, CDR2 SFDVKD. The CDR3 loop spans 17 amino acids. V lost 3 bases to trimming and J lost 10 bases, with 24 bases between them. This CDR3 reads CATSDPAAGDPDWEQFF. The DNA of the CDR3 is TGTGCCACCAGTGATCCTGCCGCCGGGGACCCAGATTGGGAGCAGTTCTTC.

The rearrangement links TRBV6-2 or TRBV6-3 to TRBJ1-5; 7 bases match TRBD1. In germline, CDR1 is MNHEY, CDR2 SVGEGT. This CDR3 comprises 15 residues. V dropped 5 bases and J dropped 0; count of bases not matched to a gene: 4. The CDR3 coding sequence is TGTGCCAGCAGTGCGGGACAGTATAGCAATCAGCCCCAGCATTTT. This gives the protein CASSAGQYSNQPQHF.

This chain connects TRBV24-1 to TRBJ2-7; 11 nucleotides align to TRBD1. Per the germline V gene, CDR1 is KGHDR and CDR2 is SFDVKD. J lost 5 bases, V lost 1 base, and 9 bases had no gene match. The CDR3 totals 17 residues. The CDR3 DNA sequence: TGTGCCACCAGTGATTTTACCGGGGACAGGGGGAACCACGAGCAGTACGTC. Translated: CATSDFTGDRGNHEQYV.